This T cell receptor (beta chain) was sequenced in a study of graft-versus-host responses after intestinal transplantation. Study context: Transplant recipients had multivisceral, liver-intestinal, or isolated intestinal grafts. The whole recipient group had anti-thymocyte globulin induction followed by tacrolimus and steroids for three to four years.

Measured with immunoSEQ multiplex PCR; TCRdb has only the in-frame clones, and not every one. The table lists some 29,000 clones, around four fifths of them singletons. Graft-derived tissue was subjected to processing to liberate intraepithelial and lamina propria lymphocytes. V shed 6 bases and J shed 13 bases, with 21 bases lying between them. Per germline, CDR1 LGHNT and CDR2 FRNRAP. The CDR3 is 13 amino acids. This chain joins TRBV12-5 and TRBJ1-1; a possible D gene is TRBD1 (6 bases). The source of this sequence is a human patient who received an intestinal transplant, so some T cells may come from the graft donor. The specimen comprised ileum tissue, sampled 98 days after intestinal transplantation. Here the CDR3 DNA reads TGTGCTAGTGGACTTAATTCCGGGACATTGGATTTCTTT. It specifies CASGLNSGTLDFF.